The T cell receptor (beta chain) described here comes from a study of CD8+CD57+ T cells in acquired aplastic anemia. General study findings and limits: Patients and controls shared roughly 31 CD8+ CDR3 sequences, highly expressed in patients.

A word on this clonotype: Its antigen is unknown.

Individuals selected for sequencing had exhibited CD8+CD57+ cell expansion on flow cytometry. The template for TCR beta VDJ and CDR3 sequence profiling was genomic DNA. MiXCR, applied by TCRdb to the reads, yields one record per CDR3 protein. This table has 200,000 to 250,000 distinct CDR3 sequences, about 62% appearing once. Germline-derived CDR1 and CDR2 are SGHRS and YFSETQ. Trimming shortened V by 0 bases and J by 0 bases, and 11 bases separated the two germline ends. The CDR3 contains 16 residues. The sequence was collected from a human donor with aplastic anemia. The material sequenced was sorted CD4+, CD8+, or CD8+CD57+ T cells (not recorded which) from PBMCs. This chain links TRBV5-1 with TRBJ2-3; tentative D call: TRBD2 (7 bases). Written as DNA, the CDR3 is TGCGCCAGCAGCTTGGAACGGGGGGCTAGCACAGATACGCAGTATTTT. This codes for CASSLERGASTDTQYF.